One and the same sample provided the 6 T cell receptor beta chains below, sequenced in a study of blood T cells in healthy people across ages (dated by TCRdb to 2014 to 2015). Library preparation was by 5' RACE. For sequencing, an Illumina HiSeq 2500 was employed. A second about 7 to 11 cycle PCR used a sample-barcoded 5' primer and a J-beta primer mix. TCRdb trimmed the raw reads at Q25, called clones with MiXCR and kept productive beta chains. Records with the same CDR3 protein are collapsed into one entry carrying the most frequent genes and DNA. In this sample the table shows hundreds of thousands of distinct CDR3 sequences, 49% of which occur a single time. The ten largest clones take up approximately 32% of the sample. The sample was blood. These TCRs come from a woman in her fifties or sixties in good health.

DNA for the CDR3: TGCGCCAGCAGCCCATCCCCAGGGCGTGAGCAGTACTTC. This gives the protein CASSPSPGREQYF. This rearrangement joins TRBV5-1 to TRBJ2-7; TRBD1 might be the D (5 bases). The germline CDR1 and CDR2 sequences are SGHRS and YFSETQ. Trimming shortened V by 4 bases and J by 7 bases, and 15 bases separated the two germline ends. The CDR3 runs 13 residues.

In its sample, this clonotype was seen a few times. The rearrangement uses TRBV28 and TRBJ2-7; 8 bases match TRBD2. This CDR3 region has 13 residues. With V trimmed by 10 bases and J by 2 bases, 7 bases remained unmatched. Germline values: CDR1 MDHEN, CDR2 SYDVKM. CDR3 bases: TGTGCCACCGGGGGGGCCTTCCCCTACGAGCAGTACTTC. Protein: CATGGAFPYEQYF.

The chain links TRBV4-2 to TRBJ2-1, with 13 nucleotides matching TRBD2. The germline gives CDR1 LGHNA, CDR2 YNFKEQ. V shed 3 bases, J shed 8 bases, and the junction held 7 bases outside the gene matches. This CDR3 has 16 amino acids. CDR3 loop: CASSQRLAGGPDEQFF. The CDR3 DNA reads TGTGCCAGCAGCCAGAGACTAGCGGGAGGCCCAGATGAGCAGTTCTTC.

The V and J genes are TRBV4-2 and TRBJ2-1; 9 nucleotides agree with TRBD2. Germline trimming cut 0 bases from V and 7 bases from J; bases unmatched to any gene: 7. Germline V CDR1 and CDR2: LGHNA, YNFKEQ. This CDR3 region has 16 residues. CDR3 bases: TGTGCCAGCAGCCAAGATCTAGCGGGGAATAATAATGAGCAGTTCTTC. Translating it yields CASSQDLAGNNNEQFF.

This chain uses TRBV27 with TRBJ1-1; weak D call: TRBD1 (6 bases). Germline V gene sequence: CDR1 MNHEY, CDR2 SMNVEV (reference sequence). Between the trimmed V and J ends, which lost 7 bases and 4 bases, there was a span of 16 bases. CDR3 length: 14 amino acids. CDR3 DNA: TGTGCCAGCAAATTTATCGGGGGGGCCACTGAAGCTTTCTTT. This sequence encodes CASKFIGGATEAFF.

The chain links TRBV6-2 or TRBV6-3 to TRBJ2-3; TRBD2 matches at 7 bases. Trimming cost V 6 bases and J 0 bases; bases outside gene matches: 9. The CDR3 has 16 amino acids. CDR1 MNHEY and CDR2 SVGEGT come from the germline V gene. This CDR3 is CASRVQASGSTDTQYF. The DNA for the CDR3 is TGTGCCAGCAGAGTTCAGGCTAGCGGAAGCACAGATACGCAGTATTTT.